The clone carrying this T cell receptor (beta chain) was counted at least ten times. The antigen is unknown. The read terminates 3 residues ahead of where the CDR3 ends, so the germline J gene completes it. Trimming left V 4 bases short and J 0 bases short, with 10 bases between. The CDR3 extends over 13 amino acids. Per germline, CDR1 DFQATT and CDR2 SNEGSKA (reference sequence). The data were obtained in a study of T cell clonality in common variable immunodeficiency. Study-level points and caveats: CVID patient heterogeneity limited repertoire-clinical complication correlations. In common variable immunodeficiency, TCR beta chains reportedly carried fewer deletions and N-nucleotide insertions.

Profiling relied on immunoSEQ multiplex PCR, and the TCRdb table lists in-frame clones only, not all of them. The sample was found to contain 30,000 to 40,000 clones, and every one recurs. The rearrangement joins TRBV20-1 to TRBJ2-7; D perhaps matches TRBD1 (5 bases). The TCR was taken from a person aged 18 to 69 in good health. The sequenced sample consisted of peripheral blood mononuclear cells. The covered CDR3 bases are TGCAGTGCTACAGGGTCAAGCTCCTACGAG. It encodes CSATGSSSYE. The entire CDR3 is CSATGSSSYEQYF.